Listed here is a single TCR beta chain. The CDR3 is 12 residues long. V dropped 5 bases and J dropped 7; count of bases not matched to a gene: 4. The germline V gene encodes CDR1 SGHAT and CDR2 FQDESV (reference sequence). This record belongs to a study of blood T cell repertoires in COVID-19. Whole-study context: Researchers got acute and convalescent COVID-19 samples from the United States, Italy and Spain.

Data came from immunoSEQ multiplex PCR; TCRdb stores just in-frame clones and leaves some out. The table includes some 130,000 clones, 80% detected once. The chain joins TRBV11-1 to TRBJ2-7, with 8 nucleotides matching TRBD2. Source material: peripheral blood. The source is a man in his sixties or seventies with acute or convalescent COVID-19. CDR3 sequence (DNA): TGTGCCAGCAGCGTTCAGCGGGGGGAGCAGTACTTC. This codes for CASSVQRGEQYF.